The 29 T cell receptor beta chains given below trace back to one sample, sequenced in a study of T cells after yellow fever vaccination. MiXCR, applied by TCRdb to the 5' RACE reads, yields one record per CDR3 protein. The data hold fewer than 350,000 distinct CDR3 sequences, with roughly 9.4% observed a single time. The material was PBMCs, obtained on the day of the first yellow fever vaccination. These receptors were collected from a man aged 18 to 29 who received the YFV17D yellow fever vaccine.

The chain employs TRBV7-9 and TRBJ1-2; 10 bases are shared with TRBD1. J gave up 6 bases and V 3 bases, and 7 bases lay outside the gene matches. This CDR3 region has 15 residues. In germline, CDR1 is SEHNR, CDR2 FQNEAQ (reference sequence). CDR3 nucleotides: TGTGCCAGCAGCTTTAGGACGGGGACAGGGGATGGCTACACCTTC. It encodes CASSFRTGTGDGYTF.

This clonotype was counted between two and nine times. The chain is built from TRBV5-1 and TRBJ2-2; tentatively, D is TRBD1 or TRBD2 (5 bases each). Germline V gene data show CDR1 as SGHRS and CDR2 as YFSETQ. The CDR3 is made up of 14 amino acids. Trimming pared 4 bases from V and 5 bases from J, leaving 12 bases between. In DNA form, the CDR3 reads TGCGCCAGCAGCATCGGGACGTCGACCGGGGAGCTGTTTTTT. It is translated as CASSIGTSTGELFF.

This rearrangement joins TRBV12-3 or TRBV12-4 to TRBJ2-7; tentative D call: TRBD1 (6 bases). This CDR3 comprises 13 residues. V was clipped by 5 bases and J by 3 bases, with 11 bases between them. In DNA form, the CDR3 reads TGTGCCAGCAGTACGACAGGTGTCTACGAGCAGTACGTC. It is translated as CASSTTGVYEQYV.

The rearrangement joins TRBV5-5 to TRBJ2-1; D possibly matches TRBD1 or TRBD2 (5 bases each). From germline, CDR1 is SGHKS and CDR2 YYEKEE (reference sequence). V gave up 1 base and J gave up 1 base, with 12 bases separating them. The CDR3 length is 16 residues. The DNA of the CDR3 is TGTGCCAGCAGCTTGAGGCAGGGAGTGTCCTACAATGAGCAGTTCTTC. Its protein is CASSLRQGVSYNEQFF.

There are a few counts of this clonotype. The rearrangement links TRBV11-2 to TRBJ2-7; maybe TRBD1 (6 bases). CDR1 and CDR2 (germline): SGHAT, FQNNGV. Trimming pared 4 bases from V and 2 bases from J, leaving 15 bases between. The CDR3 has 15 amino acids. The CDR3 region is CASSSALPGAYEQYV. The DNA of the CDR3 is TGTGCCAGCAGCTCCGCACTGCCAGGGGCCTACGAGCAGTACGTC.

The table lists this clonotype with many counts. The DNA for the CDR3 is TGTGCCAGCAGCGTAGCTCAAGCGGGGGACCAAGAGACCCAGTACTTC. This translates into CASSVAQAGDQETQYF. This chain connects TRBV9 to TRBJ2-5; TRBD2 matches 8 bases. The V and J ends lost 0 bases and 0 bases, in that order; junction bases with no gene match: 4. This CDR3 spans 16 amino acids. Germline CDR1 and CDR2: SGDLS and YYNGEE.

This clonotype was seen a handful of times. The chain recombines TRBV6-5 with TRBJ2-1; TRBD2 matches at 14 bases. The V gene end was trimmed by 5 bases and the J gene end by 9 bases; junction bases not matched to a gene: 9. The CDR3 is 16 residues long. CDR1 and CDR2 (germline): MNHEY, SVGAGI. CDR3 nucleotide sequence: TGTGCCAGCAGTCCAAGGCGAGGACTAGCGGGGGGTGAGCAGTTCTTC. Protein product: CASSPRRGLAGGEQFF.

V and J are TRBV5-1 and TRBJ2-1, with 8 bases that match TRBD1. The CDR3 spans 15 residues. The J segment lost 2 bases and the V segment lost 2 bases, leaving 3 bases of the junction unmatched. Germline V gives CDR1 SGHRS, CDR2 YFSETQ. CDR3: CASSFQGATYNEQFF. In DNA form, the CDR3 reads TGCGCCAGCAGCTTCCAGGGGGCCACCTACAATGAGCAGTTCTTC.

The chain joins TRBV28 to TRBJ2-5; 9 bases align to TRBD1. In germline, CDR1 is MDHEN, CDR2 SYDVKM. The CDR3 totals 16 residues. J lost 3 bases, V lost 2 bases, and 7 bases had no gene match. DNA for the CDR3: TGTGCCAGCAGTTTACGGGACAGGGTTTACGAAGAGACCCAGTACTTC. Protein sequence: CASSLRDRVYEETQYF. The whole variable domain, filled in from reference TRBV28 and TRBJ2-5, reads DVKVTQSSRYLVKRTGEKVFLECVQDMDHENMFWYRQDPGLGLRLIYFSYDVKMKEKGDIPEGYSVSREKKERFSLILESASTNQTSMYLCASSLRDRVYEETQYFGPGTRLLVL.

This clonotype has only a few counts. The chain links TRBV12-3 or TRBV12-4 to TRBJ1-4, with D unresolved. This CDR3 region has 14 residues. Trimming removed 2 bases at V and 2 bases at J, with 6 bases between. CDR3 residues: CASSLTLTNEKLFF. The CDR3, as DNA: TGTGCCAGCAGTTTAACACTGACTAATGAAAAACTGTTTTTT.

The V call is TRBV5-6, the J call TRBJ2-3; D may be TRBD2 (5 bases). Trimming pared 0 bases from V and 6 bases from J, leaving 14 bases between. The CDR3 length is 15 residues. Germline values: CDR1 SGHDT, CDR2 YYEEEE. The CDR3 bases are TGTGCCAGCAGCTTGGGGTTTGCGGGTTGGGATACGCAGTATTTT. Protein product: CASSLGFAGWDTQYF.

The rearrangement uses TRBV12-3 or TRBV12-4 and TRBJ1-3, with a tentative D call TRBD1 (5 bases). V was shortened by 3 bases and J by 0 bases, with 6 bases between the two germline ends. The CDR3 runs to 14 residues. CDR3 region: CASSFGGSGNTIYF. The CDR3 DNA sequence: TGTGCCAGCAGTTTCGGGGGCTCTGGAAACACCATATATTTT.

As regards this clonotype: Being one base from a much bigger clone, this may be a read error. The chain recombines TRBV7-2 with TRBJ2-5; D gene ambiguous. The CDR3 is made up of 11 amino acids. The V gene lost 8 bases and the J gene lost 3 bases, with 7 bases spanning the gap. Germline V gene sequence: CDR1 SGHTA, CDR2 FQGNSA. CDR3 loop: CASRKEETQYF. The CDR3 region has the DNA TGTGCCAGCCGAAAGGAAGAGACCCAGTACTTC.

This clonotype has just a few counts. This chain uses TRBV4-1 with TRBJ1-5; maybe TRBD1 (5 bases). The germline gives CDR1 MGHRA, CDR2 YSYEKL. The CDR3 covers 17 residues. Trimming removed 1 base at V and 1 base at J, with 14 bases between. The DNA of the CDR3 is TGCGCCAGCAGCCAAGGGGTGGCCAGGGCGAGCAATCAGCCCCAGCATTTT. Protein product: CASSQGVARASNQPQHF.

V and J are TRBV20-1 and TRBJ2-5; D is undetermined. Germline-derived CDR1 and CDR2 are DFQATT and SNEGSKA (reference sequence). This CDR3 comprises 14 residues. Trimming left V 0 bases short and J 0 bases short, with 8 bases between. The CDR3 is CSARDLTNQETQYF. The CDR3 region has the DNA TGCAGTGCTAGAGATTTAACCAACCAAGAGACCCAGTACTTC.

This chain connects TRBV7-9 to TRBJ1-2; unclear D gene. This CDR3 contains 15 residues. Trimming cost V 2 bases and J 5 bases, with 15 bases left between them. Looked up from germline, CDR1 is SEHNR and CDR2 is FQNEAQ (reference sequence). The CDR3 spells CASSLNVAVRYGYTF. CDR3 in DNA: TGTGCCAGCAGCTTAAACGTAGCGGTCCGATATGGCTACACCTTC.

The sample holds many counts of this clonotype. The V gene is TRBV7-2, the J gene TRBJ1-4; 8 nucleotides align to TRBD1. Germline V gene sequence: CDR1 SGHTA, CDR2 FQGNSA. The CDR3 has 15 amino acids. The trim removed 5 bases at V and 4 bases at J, leaving 6 bases unmatched. CDR3 DNA sequence: TGTGCCAGCAGCGTACAGGGGGGGGATAATGAAAAACTGTTTTTT. Protein sequence: CASSVQGGDNEKLFF.

This clonotype has just a few counts. This rearrangement joins TRBV7-8 to TRBJ1-4; D call uncertain. The CDR3 sequence is 15 residues long. V was pared by 0 bases and J by 5 bases, with 10 bases between. CDR1 is SGHVS, CDR2 FQNEAQ, per germline. CDR3 bases: TGTGCCAGCAGCTTAGCGGCCGGGATGAATGAAAAACTGTTTTTT. Amino acids: CASSLAAGMNEKLFF.

This clonotype was seen ten or more times. V is TRBV15 and J is TRBJ1-1; the D is unclear. V lost 3 bases, J lost 6 bases, and 8 bases lay in between. The CDR3 extends over 12 amino acids. CDR1 is LNHNV, CDR2 YYDKDF, per germline (reference sequence). In nucleotides, the CDR3 is TGTGCCACCAGCAGTGCGTCTTCTGAAGCTTTCTTT. It specifies CATSSASSEAFF. Full variable domain (outside the CDR3, taken from reference TRBV15 and TRBJ1-1): DAMVIQNPRYQVTQFGKPVTLSCSQTLNHNVMYWYQQKSSQAPKLLFHYYDKDFNNEADTPDNFQSRRPNTSFCFLDIRSPGLGDTAMYLCATSSASSEAFFGQGTRLTVV.

This clonotype was counted at least ten times. The rearrangement uses TRBV29-1 and TRBJ2-1; 12 nucleotides align to TRBD2. The length of the CDR3 is 15 residues. The germline V gene has CDR1 SQVTM and CDR2 ANQGSEA. Germline trimming cut 4 bases from V and 4 bases from J; bases unmatched to any gene: 5. The DNA for the CDR3 is TGCAGCGTTGGGGCTAGCGGGGGGGCATACAATGAGCAGTTCTTC. Its protein product is CSVGASGGAYNEQFF.

The chain links TRBV2 to TRBJ2-5; D call uncertain. CDR1 is SNHLY and CDR2 is FYNNEI in the germline V gene. V lost 6 bases, J lost 3 bases, and 14 bases lay in between. The CDR3 has 14 residues. The CDR3 reads CASSTPLAKETQYF. In nucleotides, the CDR3 is TGTGCCAGCAGCACCCCGCTGGCTAAAGAGACCCAGTACTTC.

V gene TRBV12-3 or TRBV12-4 combines with J gene TRBJ1-4, with a possible D match to TRBD1 (6 bases). V lost 6 bases and J 5 bases, leaving 19 bases between the germline ends. This CDR3 has 16 amino acids. The CDR3 DNA sequence: TGTGCCAGCAGCCCAAACAGGGAGGGCCTAAATGAAAAACTGTTTTTT. Its translation: CASSPNREGLNEKLFF.

The gene calls are TRBV9 and TRBJ2-5, with 11 positions matching TRBD2. J lost 5 bases, V lost 3 bases, and 6 bases had no gene match. Looked up from germline, CDR1 is SGDLS and CDR2 is YYNGEE. The CDR3 sequence is 15 residues long. The CDR3 is CASSGSGGAAETQYF. The CDR3 DNA sequence: TGTGCCAGCAGCGGTAGCGGGGGGGCAGCGGAGACCCAGTACTTC.

This clonotype was counted a few times. The J gene is TRBJ2-7, the V gene TRBV6-5, with D perhaps matching TRBD1 (6 bases). In germline, CDR1 is MNHEY, CDR2 SVGAGI. Between the trimmed V and J ends, which lost 4 bases and 5 bases, there was a span of 12 bases. CDR3 length: 13 residues. In nucleotides, the CDR3 is TGTGCCAGCAGTTCCCACAGGGTCCACGAGCAGTACTTC. Its translation: CASSSHRVHEQYF.

The V gene is TRBV4-1, the J gene TRBJ2-3; D gene ambiguous. V was trimmed by 0 bases and J by 2 bases, leaving 12 bases between them. CDR3 length: 16 residues. Germline CDR1 is MGHRA and CDR2 is YSYEKL. CDR3 loop: CASSQDRTFITDTQYF. CDR3 in DNA: TGCGCCAGCAGCCAAGATAGAACCTTCATCACAGATACGCAGTATTTT.

This clonotype was seen more than once but under ten times. The chain has TRBV11-2 and TRBJ2-7; D possibly corresponds to TRBD2 (6 bases). The V end was cut by 1 base, the J end by 9 bases, with 19 bases between. CDR3 length equals 15 residues. CDR1 and CDR2 from the germline V gene are SGHAT and FQNNGV. The CDR3 nucleotides are TGTGCCAGCAGCTTAGGAGGCGGGACCTGGGTTGCGCAGTACTTC. This codes for CASSLGGGTWVAQYF.

This clonotype was counted a few times. The V gene is TRBV20-1, the J gene TRBJ1-2; D not resolved. From germline, CDR1 is DFQATT and CDR2 SNEGSKA (reference sequence). The CDR3 is 12 residues long. V was cut by 1 base and J by 4 bases, with 7 bases left in between. The CDR3 region has the DNA TGCAGTGCTAGAGTACAGCTCTATGGCTACACCTTC. Translated: CSARVQLYGYTF.

V is TRBV4-3 and J is TRBJ1-1, with a possible D match to TRBD1 (5 bases). This CDR3 spans 16 amino acids. V dropped 4 bases and J dropped 11 bases, with 26 bases sitting between them. Germline CDR1 reads LGHNA; CDR2 reads YSLEER. CDR3 sequence (DNA): TGCGCCAGCAGCCCAATTCCCCCACAGGATAAAGGGCAGGCTTTCTTT. Translating it yields CASSPIPPQDKGQAFF.

The chain uses TRBV20-1 and TRBJ2-1; 11 bases agree with TRBD2. Germline lookup yields CDR1 DFQATT and CDR2 SNEGSKA (reference sequence). V dropped 3 bases and J dropped 5; count of bases not matched to a gene: 3. CDR3 length: 14 residues. This CDR3 reads CSARLAGGNNEQFF. The CDR3 coding sequence is TGCAGTGCTAGGCTAGCGGGGGGAAACAATGAGCAGTTCTTC.